A selection of T cell receptor beta chains follows, all from one sample in a study of cytomegalovirus exposure and HLA in healthy donors. Generated by immunoSEQ multiplex PCR, the TCRdb table keeps only in-frame clones and is missing some. The profile covers about 200,000 clones, with approximately 80% appearing a single time and 2.5% to 3% taken by the ten largest. The sequencing sample was made of PBMCs. The origin of the receptors is a man younger than 40 in good health and CMV-seronegative. CDR3s include the opening cysteine and the closing phenylalanine or tryptophan. Fields, in order: J gene, V gene, CDR3 length, CDR3 protein.

TRBJ2-3,TRBV13,14,CASSFAGSTDTQYF
TRBJ2-3,TRBV27,20,CASSLRRTNLAGGRKDTQYF
TRBJ1-5,TRBV28,16,CASSPGSPFSNQPQHF
TRBJ2-3,TRBV11-3,16,CASSLLGSTSTDTQYF
.,TRBV15,14,CATSRETSSYEQYF
TRBJ2-7,TRBV5-1,14,CASSLVGGSYEQYF
TRBJ1-1,TRBV27,15,CASRTDNSENTEAFF
TRBJ2-3,TRBV6-1,16,CASSEGKRVITDTQYF
TRBJ1-2,TRBV5-1,12,CASSLGPGGYTF
TRBJ1-4,TRBV6-5,13,CASRPEGNEKLFF
TRBJ1-2,TRBV9,14,CASSSGTGVYGYTF
TRBJ2-7,TRBV4-3,15,CASSQGGQGANEQYF
TRBJ2-5,TRBV5-6,11,CASSFGETQYF
TRBJ1-2,TRBV5-6,15,CASSLGSTPHYGYTF
TRBJ2-6,TRBV18,16,CASSRGSSSGASVLTF
TRBJ2-4,TRBV5-1,13,CASSLAGDDIQYF
TRBJ2-2,TRBV28,12,CASRRDTGELFF
.,TRBV5-6,18,CASSLDGTGHWPTYEQYF
TRBJ1-4,TRBV5-6,14,CASSFGHEEEKLFF
TRBJ1-1,TRBV19,14,CASRHTGTGTEAFF
TRBJ1-1,TRBV16,13,CASSQYERTEAFF
TRBJ2-5,TRBV28,13,CASSRGGLETQYF
TRBJ2-1,TRBV6-5,15,CASRHRDRGPGEQFF
TRBJ1-5,TRBV4-1,15,CASSRLQGAEWPQHF
TRBJ2-2,TRBV7-9,15,CASSPTGLMAGELFF
TRBJ1-4,TRBV6-5,14,CATRERGSWEKLFF
TRBJ1-2,TRBV28,16,CASSGQGDLANYGYTF
TRBJ2-3,TRBV6-4,17,CASLWDRGHLGTDTQYF
TRBJ1-2,TRBV27,13,CASALSGVYGYTF
TRBJ2-3,TRBV9,15,CASSSGTGGTDTQYF
TRBJ1-5,TRBV28,15,CASSPTGLIAQPQHF
TRBJ1-2,TRBV28,12,CASSLSVYGYTF
TRBJ1-2,TRBV7-9,13,CASSLTGFYGYTF
TRBJ1-6,TRBV19,15,CASSLAAGDNSPLHF
TRBJ2-2,TRBV11-2,18,CASSLEGLNRGSAGELFF
TRBJ1-4,TRBV5-6,14,CASSRTGRDEKLFF
TRBJ1-5,TRBV6-5,13,CASTAGVHQPQHF
TRBJ2-3,TRBV7-8,19,CASSLEPLAGATSTDTQYF
TRBJ1-2,TRBV23-1,13,CASSQGQPYGYTF
TRBJ2-3,TRBV2,20,CASSEASALQRGGVTDTQYF
TRBJ2-2,TRBV19,15,CASSMGGAYTGELFF
TRBJ2-1,TRBV18,14,CASSPRDRVIEQFF
TRBJ1-5,TRBV2,14,CASNRQGGNQPQHF
TRBJ2-4,TRBV4-2,18,CASSQVVPAGGAKNIQYF
TRBJ2-7,TRBV28,13,CAIAGTYSYEQYF
TRBJ1-2,TRBV29-1,16,CSAKRPARGRDYGYTF
TRBJ2-4,TRBV5-5,16,CASSPLVELVKNIQYF
TRBJ2-5,TRBV14,16,CASSHPLRGFTETQYF
TRBJ2-7,TRBV5-5,14,CASSLDLRSYEQYF
TRBJ2-3,TRBV7-2,16,CASSLEQGALTDTQYF
TRBJ2-5,TRBV7-9,14,CASSTTGGQETQYF
TRBJ1-2,TRBV4-3,15,CASSHVREGAYGYTF
TRBJ1-2,TRBV2,16,CASRGVTGAHHYGYTF
TRBJ1-1,TRBV5-6,16,CASSLPGQGTNTEAFF
TRBJ1-3,TRBV6-5,15,CASSPDRSSGNTIYF
TRBJ2-1,TRBV7-2,14,CASSLDGGASEQFF
TRBJ2-2,TRBV7-2,16,CASSALAEIYTGELFF